Following are 19 T cell receptor beta chains from one sample sequenced in a study of regulatory T cells in long-lasting Graves disease. Time point given: persistent/refractory GD, antithyroid drugs over 5 years with positive TRAb. From PBMCs, RNA was extracted and then used to make the TCR library. With iRepertoire HTBI primers and Arm-PCR of CDR3 regions, TCR beta libraries were built. TCRdb redid the calling of the multiplex PCR reads with MiXCR, one entry per CDR3 protein. The sample comprises approximately 470,000 distinct CDR3 sequences, about a fifth of which are singletons, and 7.8% rests with the top ten. This specimen consisted of peripheral blood mononuclear cells (PBMCs), obtained when the disease was refractory, from a patient treated with antithyroid drugs. These TCRs come from a female donor with Graves disease.

This clonotype was detected ten times or more. This chain uses TRBV7-2 with TRBJ2-7, with a possible D match to TRBD2 (6 bases). The CDR3 length is 14 residues. V was clipped by 2 bases and J by 5 bases, with 13 bases between them. Germline V gives CDR1 SGHTA, CDR2 FQGNSA. CDR3 region: CASSLLREPHEQYF. The CDR3, as DNA: TGTGCCAGCAGCTTATTACGGGAGCCTCACGAGCAGTACTTC.

V is TRBV12-3 or TRBV12-4 and J is TRBJ1-1; D remains unclear. Between the trimmed V and J ends, which lost 8 bases and 0 bases, there was a span of 16 bases. This CDR3 contains 15 residues. CDR3 region: CASSPKEGLNTEAFF. CDR3 coding DNA: TGTGCCAGCTCACCTAAGGAGGGTCTGAACACTGAAGCTTTCTTT.

This clonotype was picked up a small number of times. The CDR3 is CASSLAVGRGIHYGYTF. The CDR3 nucleotides are TGCGCCAGCAGCTTGGCCGTGGGGAGGGGGATTCACTATGGCTACACCTTC. The gene calls are TRBV5-1 and TRBJ1-2; tentative D call: TRBD1 (6 bases). Germline V CDR1 and CDR2: SGHRS, YFSETQ. Trimming pared 0 bases from V and 3 bases from J, leaving 18 bases between. The length of the CDR3 is 17 residues.

The sample holds a few counts of this clonotype. The chain links TRBV6-1 to TRBJ2-7; 7 bases align to TRBD2. Unmatched junction bases numbered 15, after V lost 5 bases and J lost 5 bases. Germline loops: CDR1 MNHNS, CDR2 SASEGT. CDR3 length equals 16 residues. The CDR3 region has the DNA TGTGCCAGCAGTCAAAGGCGGACGGGAGGAATGGACGAGCAGTACTTC. Its translation: CASSQRRTGGMDEQYF.

Only a few counts were recorded for this clonotype. V and J are TRBV4-1 and TRBJ2-7, with TRBD1 as a possible D gene (5 bases). Germline loops: CDR1 MGHRA, CDR2 YSYEKL. The CDR3 is 15 residues long. Trimming took off 4 bases at V and 0 bases at J, with 13 bases between the two ends. The CDR3 coding sequence is TGCGCCAGCAGCCGAGGAGAAGGGGTCTCCTACGAGCAGTACTTC. Its translation: CASSRGEGVSYEQYF.

This clonotype was seen at least ten times. V usage is TRBV11-3 and J usage is TRBJ2-1, with 10 nucleotides matching TRBD2. The CDR3 length is 15 residues. The germline V gene has CDR1 SGHNT and CDR2 YENEEA. The V gene end was trimmed by 1 base and the J gene end by 6 bases; junction bases not matched to a gene: 3. The CDR3 DNA is TGTGCCAGCAGCTTAGTTAGCGGGAGGTTCAATGAGCAGTTCTTC. Protein sequence: CASSLVSGRFNEQFF. Full variable domain (missing parts from reference TRBV11-3 and TRBJ2-1): EAGVVQSPRYKIIEKKQPVAFWCNPISGHNTLYWYLQNLGQGPELLIRYENEEAVDDSQLPKDRFSAERLKGVDSTLKIQPAELGDSAVYLCASSLVSGRFNEQFFGPGTRLTVL.

This clonotype has a handful of counts. V is TRBV29-1 and J is TRBJ2-7; 10 bases align to TRBD2. The J segment lost 6 bases and the V segment lost 8 bases, leaving 4 bases of the junction unmatched. Per germline, CDR1 SQVTM and CDR2 ANQGSEA. This CDR3 has 11 residues. As DNA, the CDR3 is TGCAGCCTCTTAGCGGGAGGCGAGCAGTACTTC. It codes for CSLLAGGEQYF.

CDR3 amino acids: CASRYTPGQGLNIQYF. The CDR3 coding sequence is TGTGCCAGCAGATACACTCCGGGACAGGGGTTGAACATTCAGTACTTC. The chain carries TRBV11-2 and TRBJ2-4; 10 bases are a match to TRBD1. The junction had 12 bases not matched to a gene; V was cut back by 6 bases and J by 7 bases. The CDR3 is 16 amino acids. Looked up from germline, CDR1 is SGHAT and CDR2 is FQNNGV.

This clonotype was detected many times. The chain joins TRBV7-3 to TRBJ1-1, with a tentative D call TRBD1 (5 bases). CDR1 and CDR2 from the germline V gene are SGHTA and FQGTGA. This CDR3 is built from 13 residues. With 1 base removed from V and 5 bases from J, the gap between germline ends came to 8 bases. The CDR3 spells CASSLIRGTEAFF. The CDR3 DNA sequence: TGTGCCAGCAGCTTAATCCGGGGGACTGAAGCTTTCTTT.

At least ten counts were recorded for this clonotype. V and J are TRBV7-2 and TRBJ2-7; a possible D gene is TRBD2 (6 bases). The V gene's germline CDR1 is SGHTA and CDR2 FQGNSA. CDR3 length: 15 residues. V was clipped by 1 base and J by 2 bases, with 12 bases between them. The CDR3 sequence is CASSLDGSTTYEQYF. CDR3 DNA: TGTGCCAGCAGCTTAGACGGGAGTACCACCTACGAGCAGTACTTC.

This clonotype occurred many times. The genes are TRBV20-1 and TRBJ2-7, with 7 bases identical to TRBD1. Germline CDR1 DFQATT, CDR2 SNEGSKA (reference sequence). There are 12 residues in the CDR3. V gave up 6 bases and J gave up 6 bases; unmatched junction bases: 8. CDR3 nucleotides: TGCAGTGCAACAAGACAGGGCAGCGAGCAGTACTTC. Translation: CSATRQGSEQYF.

Concerning this clonotype: Possible read error: a much larger clone is one base away. This rearrangement joins TRBV20-1 to TRBJ1-6; no firm D call. This CDR3 has 17 residues. Per the germline V gene, CDR1 is DFQATT and CDR2 is SNEGSKA (reference sequence). CDR3 bases: TGCAGTGCTAGAGATAGGCAGCATCGCTCCTATAATTTACCCCTCCACTTT. This codes for CSARDRQHRSYNLPLHF.

In this sample, this clonotype turned up many times. The chain links TRBV11-2 to TRBJ1-1, with 10 bases fitting TRBD1. The CDR3 length is 15 residues. The J segment lost 6 bases and the V segment lost 3 bases, leaving 7 bases of the junction unmatched. Germline-derived CDR1 and CDR2 are SGHAT and FQNNGV. CDR3: CASSLETGGVSEAFF. CDR3 sequence (DNA): TGTGCCAGCAGCTTGGAGACAGGGGGCGTCTCTGAAGCTTTCTTT.

The J gene is TRBJ2-1, the V gene TRBV5-5; 10 positions match TRBD1. The CDR3 consists of 15 residues. V shed 0 bases, J shed 5 bases, and the junction held 2 bases outside the gene matches. Per germline, CDR1 SGHKS and CDR2 YYEKEE (reference sequence). This CDR3 reads CASSLEGTGDNEQFF. CDR3 DNA: TGTGCCAGCAGCTTGGAAGGGACAGGGGACAATGAGCAGTTCTTC.

This clonotype has a handful of counts. The chain is built from TRBV5-1 and TRBJ1-2, with D unresolved. Trimming took 1 base from V and 4 from J, leaving 8 bases between them. Per the germline V gene, CDR1 is SGHRS and CDR2 is YFSETQ. The CDR3 has 13 residues. CDR3 sequence reads: CASSLQSSYGYTF. The CDR3 DNA sequence: TGCGCCAGCAGCTTGCAATCAAGCTATGGCTACACCTTC.

This clonotype was detected only a few times. V and J are TRBV5-5 and TRBJ2-2; perhaps TRBD2 as D (5 bases). The germline V gene has CDR1 SGHKS and CDR2 YYEKEE (reference sequence). V lost 2 bases and J lost 1, with 9 bases in between. The CDR3 extends over 15 amino acids. This CDR3 reads CASSFLRGNTGELFF. The CDR3 DNA is TGTGCCAGCAGCTTCCTACGGGGGAACACCGGGGAGCTGTTTTTT. The whole variable domain, remainder taken from reference TRBV5-5 and TRBJ2-2, is DAGVTQSPTHLIKTRGQQVTLRCSPISGHKSVSWYQQVLGQGPQFIFQYYEKEERGRGNFPDRFSARQFPNYSSELNVNALLLGDSALYLCASSFLRGNTGELFFGEGSRLTVL.

Notes on this clonotype: A read error is possible here, since a much larger clone lies one base away. V usage is TRBV6-2 or TRBV6-3 and J usage is TRBJ2-2, with TRBD2 identical over 12 bases. CDR1 and CDR2 from the germline V gene are MNHEY and SVGEGT. V lost 5 bases to trimming and J lost 4 bases; unmatched junction nucleotides: 5. CDR3 length: 16 amino acids. The CDR3 spells CASSGLAGQTTGELFF. The CDR3 nucleotides are TGTGCCAGCAGTGGACTAGCGGGACAAACCACCGGGGAGCTGTTTTTT.

The chain joins TRBV7-2 to TRBJ2-3, with TRBD2 matching over 10 bases. V gave up 5 bases and J gave up 9 bases; unmatched junction bases: 11. The CDR3 is made up of 15 amino acids. From germline, CDR1 is SGHTA and CDR2 FQGNSA. The CDR3 DNA follows: TGTGCCAGCAGCCAAGCGGGAGGGTTCCGTAGGACGCAGTATTTT. It translates to CASSQAGGFRRTQYF.

This clonotype was seen repeatedly, ten times or more. The chain uses TRBV20-1 and TRBJ1-1; no clear D. This CDR3 is 15 amino acids long. With 1 base removed from V and 0 bases from J, the gap between germline ends came to 12 bases. Germline V gives CDR1 DFQATT, CDR2 SNEGSKA (reference sequence). CDR3 coding DNA: TGCAGTGCTAGAGCTAGTATGAACATGAACACTGAAGCTTTCTTT. As protein: CSARASMNMNTEAFF.